This T cell receptor beta chain emerged from a study of T cells in Graves' hyperthyroidism and ophthalmopathy. Looking at the study overall: Blood was drawn when the patient was first diagnosed and still untreated. Study conclusions and caveats: Blood also showed most of the thyroid clonotypes that were expanded above 0.001.

Fresh peripheral blood, under 13 ml, was the source of the PBMCs. Regarding this clonotype: Its antigen remains unidentified.

Germline values: CDR1 MDHEN, CDR2 SYDVKM. V gave up 4 bases and J gave up 1 base, with 8 bases separating them. This CDR3 has 15 residues. TCR beta CDR3 regions were amplified from RNA. Using the HTBI primer set, a first-round RT-PCR was run on the TCR CDR3. Using its own MiXCR run on the multiplex PCR reads, TCRdb lists one record per CDR3 protein. This repertoire shows 500,000 or so distinct CDR3 sequences, about 15% found once; its top ten account for 25% to 30%. The TCR originated in a woman aged 25-40 years with Graves' ophthalmopathy. The gene calls are TRBV28 and TRBJ2-6; possibly TRBD1 or TRBD2 for D (5 bases each). Sequencing was carried out using blood. The CDR3 DNA sequence: TGTGCCAGCAGTTGGGGGATATCTGGGGCCAACGTCCTGACTTTC. Its protein product is CASSWGISGANVLTF. Looking up the rest from reference TRBV28 and TRBJ2-6 gives the full variable domain: DVKVTQSSRYLVKRTGEKVFLECVQDMDHENMFWYRQDPGLGLRLIYFSYDVKMKEKGDIPEGYSVSREKKERFSLILESASTNQTSMYLCASSWGISGANVLTFGAGSRLTVL.